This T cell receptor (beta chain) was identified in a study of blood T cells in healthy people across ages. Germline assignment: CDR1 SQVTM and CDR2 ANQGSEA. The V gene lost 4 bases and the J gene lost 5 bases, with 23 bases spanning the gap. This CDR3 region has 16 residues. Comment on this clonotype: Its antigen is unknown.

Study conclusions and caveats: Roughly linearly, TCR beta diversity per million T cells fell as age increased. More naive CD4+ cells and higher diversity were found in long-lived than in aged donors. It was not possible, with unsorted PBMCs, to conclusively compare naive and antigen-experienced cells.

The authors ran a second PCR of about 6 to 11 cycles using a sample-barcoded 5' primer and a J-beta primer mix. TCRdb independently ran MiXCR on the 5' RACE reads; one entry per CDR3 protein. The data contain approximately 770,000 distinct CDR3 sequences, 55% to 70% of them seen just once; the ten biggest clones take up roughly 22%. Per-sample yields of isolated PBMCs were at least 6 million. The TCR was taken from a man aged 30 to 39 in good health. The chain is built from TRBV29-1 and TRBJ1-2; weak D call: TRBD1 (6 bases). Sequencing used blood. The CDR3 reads CSVGPSGHPGIYGYTF. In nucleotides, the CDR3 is TGCAGCGTTGGGCCCTCGGGACACCCCGGGATTTATGGCTACACCTTC.